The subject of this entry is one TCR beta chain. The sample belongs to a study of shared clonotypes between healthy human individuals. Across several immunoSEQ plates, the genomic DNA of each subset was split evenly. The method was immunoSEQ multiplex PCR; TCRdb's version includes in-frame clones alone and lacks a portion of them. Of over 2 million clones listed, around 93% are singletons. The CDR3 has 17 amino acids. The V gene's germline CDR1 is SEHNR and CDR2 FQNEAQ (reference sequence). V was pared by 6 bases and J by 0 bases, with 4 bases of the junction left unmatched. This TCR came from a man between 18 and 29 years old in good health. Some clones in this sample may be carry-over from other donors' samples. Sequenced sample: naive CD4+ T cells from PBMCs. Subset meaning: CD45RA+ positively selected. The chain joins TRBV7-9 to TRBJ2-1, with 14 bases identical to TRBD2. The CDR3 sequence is CASRWTSGRRSYNEQFF. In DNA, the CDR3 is TGTGCCAGCAGATGGACTAGCGGGAGGCGCTCCTACAATGAGCAGTTCTTC.